This T cell receptor beta chain was identified in a study of blood T cell repertoires in COVID-19. For the study at large: Samples taken during acute and convalescent COVID-19 were collected in the United States, Italy and Spain. T cells, B-cell-depleted T cells, or PBMCs supplied cDNA or gDNA.

Per the original data handling: Cell counts per sample came from amplifying reference gene primers. The table came from immunoSEQ multiplex PCR; TCRdb's copy has only in-frame clones and leaves some out. The V and J calls and clone size are taken from that table; D and trimming were inferred from the DNA. This table has approximately 190,000 clones, about 82% appearing once. This clone occurred a few times. This CDR3 has 14 amino acids. V lost 8 bases to trimming and J lost 1 base, with 17 bases between them. Germline values: CDR1 DFQATT, CDR2 SNEGSKA (reference sequence). The rearrangement joins TRBV20-1 to TRBJ1-2; perhaps TRBD1 as D (5 bases). Sequencing was performed on peripheral blood. The source is a woman aged 30 to 39 with acute or convalescent COVID-19. The CDR3 DNA sequence: TGCAGTCCGAGTGGGGGTGAGGGTAACTATGGCTACACCTTC. Amino acid sequence: CSPSGGEGNYGYTF.